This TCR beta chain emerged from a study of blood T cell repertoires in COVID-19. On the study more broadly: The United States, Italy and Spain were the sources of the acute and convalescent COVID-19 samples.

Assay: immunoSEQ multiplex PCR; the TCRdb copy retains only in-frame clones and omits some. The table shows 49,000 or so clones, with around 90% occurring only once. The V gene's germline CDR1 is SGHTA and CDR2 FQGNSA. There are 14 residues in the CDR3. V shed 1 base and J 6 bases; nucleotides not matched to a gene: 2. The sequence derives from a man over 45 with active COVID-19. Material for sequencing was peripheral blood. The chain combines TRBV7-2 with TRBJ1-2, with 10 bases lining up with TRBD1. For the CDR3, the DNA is TGTGCCAGCAGCTTAGTGGGGACAGGGGATGGCTACACCTTC. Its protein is CASSLVGTGDGYTF.